This TCR beta chain was recovered during a study of cytomegalovirus exposure and HLA in healthy donors. In the study overall: Clustering assigned 81% of the approximately 400 genotyped donors to the Caucasian-associated ancestry cluster.

Germline V gives CDR1 SGHNT, CDR2 YYREEE (reference sequence). This CDR3 is built from 15 residues. V gave up 3 bases and J gave up 10 bases; unmatched junction bases: 9. Notes on the study in general: Versus the approximately 700-donor mean, an Asian-associated ancestry cluster reportedly showed fewer N-insertions in a later analysis. A few chains linked to CMV were shown in vitro to be specific for CMV antigens. Earlier analysis found most TCR beta V segments productive about 90% or about 30% of the time.

For this clone: What it binds is not known.

13 Jbeta primers and 60 Vbeta primers were used for the PCR. The method was immunoSEQ multiplex PCR; TCRdb's version includes in-frame clones alone and lacks a portion of them. The sample carries about 52,000 clones, 73% recorded once. V is TRBV5-4 and J is TRBJ1-6; TRBD1 matches 8 bases. The specimen sequenced was PBMCs. The sequence derives from a man between 18 and 29 years old in good health and CMV-seronegative. For the CDR3, the DNA is TGTGCCAGCAGCTCGGACGACAGGGGTGGATCACCCCTCCACTTT. Protein sequence: CASSSDDRGGSPLHF.